Described below is a single T cell receptor (beta chain) sequence and its context. No antigen is known for it. The read terminates 3 residues before the CDR3 end, so the remaining end is supplied by the germline J gene. This entry comes from a study of TET2 disruption in CD19-targeted CAR T cells listed by TCRdb under 2018. Regarding the complete study: Sample numbers were set by the original clinical trial design and sample availability, with no additional inclusion criteria. General conclusions and limits of the study: Conclusions about the CAR T cells of the patient were based on extensive analysis of a single subject.

In the paper's terms, the treatment or condition label means: autologous CTL019 cells: CD19 CAR with 4-1BB and CD3 zeta domains. The CD19 CAR incorporated TCR zeta and 4-1BB costimulatory signaling domains. Leukapheresis was used to collect the T cells for CTL019 manufacturing from peripheral blood. The DNeasy Blood and Tissue Kit was used to extract genomic DNA from pre-infusion T cells, peripheral blood, or sorted post-infusion T cells. Its CDR3 holds 15 amino acids, cysteine through phenylalanine. The DNA has 36 bases, all within the CDR3, and is read from base 1. CDR1 SGHTA and CDR2 FQGNSA are derived from the germline V gene. V was cut back by 5 bases and J by 7 bases, leaving a gap of 15 bases between them. TCR beta chain deep sequencing was performed with the immunoSEQ assay. For the original study's pipeline: Only productive TCR beta rearrangements were used to calculate clonotype frequencies. Drawn from immuneACCESS, this table holds only the in-frame rearrangements with V and J called that TCRdb kept. Clones are partly lost; checked studies trace under half to an unresolved V gene and leave the rest unexplained. Clone size and the V and J calls come from that table; the DNA yielded D and trimming. For this sample, the table gives about 26,000 clones. Jointly, the top ten make up approximately 1.8% of the sample.

The sequence came from a man between 65 and 85 years old with chronic lymphocytic leukemia. The starting material was CD8- CAR+ T cells sorted from cultured blood T cells, obtained for CD19 CAR T cell therapy. According to the study, the label for this sample's cell subset or site signals: CD8-negative CAR-positive T cells from the infusion product. The chain uses TRBV7-2 and TRBJ1-6, with TRBD1 tentatively as D gene (5 bases match). CDR3 DNA, as far as it was read: TGTGCCAGCAGCCTGCCCCCAGGGCAGAATTCACCC. It translates as CASSLPPGQNSP. The entire CDR3 reads CASSLPPGQNSPLHF. Reference TRBV7-2 and TRBJ1-6 proteins supply the regions before and after the CDR3; the full variable domain is: GAGVSQSPSNKVTEKGKDVELRCDPISGHTALYWYRQSLGQGLEFLIYFQGNSAPDKSGLPSDRFSAERTGGSVSTLTIQRTQQEDSAVYLCASSLPPGQNSPLHFGNGTRLTVT.